The 10 T cell receptor beta chains given below trace back to one sample, sequenced in a study of prognosis after radiotherapy for stage I lung cancer. Amplicons of TCR beta CDR3 were generated from genomic DNA by two-round multiplex PCR. Round one of PCR was performed, and it used primers specific to each TRBV and TRBJ gene. MiXCR was run by TCRdb on the multiplex PCR reads, yielding one entry per CDR3 protein. Of 59,000 or so distinct CDR3 sequences in the sample, 26% were seen once. The sequencing used PBMCs, collected before or after stereotactic body radiation therapy (not recorded which). The receptors here all came from a donor over 45 with non-small cell lung cancer.

Of note for this clonotype: A single base separates this from a much larger clone, so it may be a read error. The rearrangement links TRBV6-9 to TRBJ2-1; D unclear. CDR3 length: 17 residues. The germline CDR1 and CDR2 sequences are MNHGY and SVAAGI. With 3 bases removed from V and 0 bases from J, the gap between germline ends came to 15 bases. Here the CDR3 reads CASSYPWAPSSYNEQFF. CDR3 in DNA: TGTGCCAGCAGTTACCCGTGGGCCCCGAGCTCCTACAATGAGCAGTTCTTC.

This clonotype was picked up many times. The chain uses TRBV7-2 and TRBJ2-5; 9 positions agree with TRBD2. Germline CDR1 is SGHTA and CDR2 is FQGNSA. The CDR3 is made up of 14 amino acids. The J segment lost 4 bases and the V segment lost 5 bases, leaving 5 bases of the junction unmatched. CDR3 bases: TGTGCCAGCAGCGTCGGGACTAGCATAGAGACCCAGTACTTC. This sequence encodes CASSVGTSIETQYF.

This clonotype was found many times. J is TRBJ1-1 and V is TRBV11-2; D gene unclear. The CDR3 loop spans 15 amino acids. The V end was cut by 4 bases, the J end by 0 bases, with 12 bases between. Germline V gives CDR1 SGHAT, CDR2 FQNNGV. The DNA of the CDR3 is TGTGCCAGCAGCTCCATCCGGCCGGTGAACACTGAAGCTTTCTTT. Its protein is CASSSIRPVNTEAFF.

This clonotype appeared once. This clone may be a read error of a much larger clone one base away. No conserved phenylalanine or tryptophan is present at the end of the CDR3, so a read error is the likely explanation. The genes are TRBV11-2 and TRBJ2-5; D gene unclear. Germline V gene data show CDR1 as SGHAT and CDR2 as FQNNGV. The V end lost 3 bases, the J end lost 1 base, and 9 bases lay between the germline ends. This CDR3 region has 14 residues. The CDR3 DNA sequence: TGTGCCAGCAGCTTTAAGGACCTCCAAGAGACCCAGTACTTA. Translated, it gives CASSFKDLQETQYL.

This clonotype has at least ten counts. This sequence joins TRBV2 and TRBJ1-2; D is unresolved. Trimming left V 4 bases short and J 0 bases short, with 9 bases between. This CDR3 comprises 14 residues. Germline loops: CDR1 SNHLY, CDR2 FYNNEI. In DNA form, the CDR3 reads TGTGCCAGCAGTGTAGGGAGGGCTAACTATGGCTACACCTTC. Encoded protein: CASSVGRANYGYTF.

This clonotype has a count of ten or more. V is TRBV12-3 or TRBV12-4 and J is TRBJ1-1; TRBD1 might be the D (6 bases). Trimming took off 7 bases at V and 8 bases at J, with 11 bases between the two ends. The CDR3 has 11 residues. The CDR3, as DNA: TGTGCCAGCACTATTGACAGGGAAGCTTTCTTT. This gives the protein CASTIDREAFF.

This clonotype has at least ten counts. The CDR3 DNA is TGCGCCAGCAGCTTGGGGAGCAAGTGGGTCACCGAGCAGTACTTC. Residues: CASSLGSKWVTEQYF. The V and J genes are TRBV5-1 and TRBJ2-7; D gene unclear. The germline V gene has CDR1 SGHRS and CDR2 YFSETQ. The CDR3 runs to 15 residues. The ends were cut back, 0 bases at V and 6 bases at J, with 16 bases in the middle. The full variable domain, in which reference TRBV5-1 and TRBJ2-7 provide the parts outside the CDR3, is KAGVTQTPRYLIKTRGQQVTLSCSPISGHRSVSWYQQTPGQGLQFLFEYFSETQRNKGNFPGRFSGRQFSNSRSEMNVSTLELGDSALYLCASSLGSKWVTEQYFGPGTRLTVT.

V usage is TRBV2 and J usage is TRBJ2-3, with D tentatively TRBD2 (6 bases). Germline V lookup: CDR1 SNHLY, CDR2 FYNNEI. This CDR3 is built from 13 residues. This chain's CDR3 is CDRSRRGSDTQYF. In nucleotides, the CDR3 is TGTGACAGATCAAGGAGGGGCTCAGATACGCAGTATTTT.

This clonotype was seen ten or more times. This chain joins TRBV30 and TRBJ1-3; D is uncertain. V dropped 2 bases and J dropped 0 bases, with 11 bases sitting between them. Germline V CDR1 and CDR2: GTSNPN, SVGIG (reference sequence). CDR3 length: 15 residues. The CDR3 protein is CAWSPNLNSGNTIYF. In DNA form, the CDR3 reads TGTGCCTGGAGTCCAAATTTGAACTCTGGAAACACCATATATTTT.

This clonotype has at least ten counts. The V gene is TRBV6-1, the J gene TRBJ1-5; 9 nucleotides match TRBD1. The CDR3 is made up of 16 amino acids. Germline trimming cut 5 bases from V and 1 base from J; bases unmatched to any gene: 6. Germline V gene sequence: CDR1 MNHNS, CDR2 SASEGT. The chain's CDR3 is CASSRTGTGSNQPQHF. In nucleotides, the CDR3 is TGTGCCAGCAGTAGGACCGGGACAGGGAGCAATCAGCCCCAGCATTTT.